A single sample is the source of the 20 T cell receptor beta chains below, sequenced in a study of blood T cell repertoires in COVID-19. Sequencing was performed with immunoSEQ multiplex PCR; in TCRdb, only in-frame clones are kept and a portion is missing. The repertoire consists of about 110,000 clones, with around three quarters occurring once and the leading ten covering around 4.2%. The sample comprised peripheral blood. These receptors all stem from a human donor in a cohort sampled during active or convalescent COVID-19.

The CDR3 protein is CASTPDLGVINQPQHF. In DNA form, the CDR3 reads TGTGCCAGCACCCCAGACCTCGGAGTAATCAATCAGCCCCAGCATTTT. V is TRBV28 and J is TRBJ1-5; no reliable D call. Trimming pared 7 bases from V and 3 bases from J, leaving 19 bases between. Germline CDR1 MDHEN, CDR2 SYDVKM. The CDR3 extends over 16 amino acids.

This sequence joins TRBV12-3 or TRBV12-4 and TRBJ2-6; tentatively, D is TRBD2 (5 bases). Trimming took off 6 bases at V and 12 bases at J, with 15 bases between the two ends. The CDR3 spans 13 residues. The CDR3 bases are TGTGCCAGCAGCGGACTTTTTTGGGGCGTCCTGACTTTC. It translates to CASSGLFWGVLTF.

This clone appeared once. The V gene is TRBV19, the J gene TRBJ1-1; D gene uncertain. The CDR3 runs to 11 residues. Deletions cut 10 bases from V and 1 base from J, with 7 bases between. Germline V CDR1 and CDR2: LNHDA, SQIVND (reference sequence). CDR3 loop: CATSQNTEAFF. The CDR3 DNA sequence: TGTGCCACCTCACAGAACACTGAAGCTTTCTTT. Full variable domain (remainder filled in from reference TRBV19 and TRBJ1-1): DGGITQSPKYLFRKEGQNVTLSCEQNLNHDAMYWYRQDPGQGLRLIYYSQIVNDFQKGDIAEGYSVSREKKESFPLTVTSAQKNPTAFYLCATSQNTEAFFGQGTRLTVV.

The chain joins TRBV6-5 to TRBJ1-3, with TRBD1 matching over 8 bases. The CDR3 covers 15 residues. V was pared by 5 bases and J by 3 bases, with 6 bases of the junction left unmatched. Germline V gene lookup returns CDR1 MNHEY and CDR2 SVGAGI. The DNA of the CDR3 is TGTGCCAGCAGTAAATTAGACAGGGGTGGAAACACCATATATTTT. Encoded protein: CASSKLDRGGNTIYF.

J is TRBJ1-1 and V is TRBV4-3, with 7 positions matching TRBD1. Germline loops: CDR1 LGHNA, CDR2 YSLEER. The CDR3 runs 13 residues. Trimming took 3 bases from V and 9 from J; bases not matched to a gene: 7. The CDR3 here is CASSQSGQRKAFF. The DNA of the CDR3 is TGCGCCAGCAGCCAGTCGGGACAGAGGAAAGCTTTCTTT.

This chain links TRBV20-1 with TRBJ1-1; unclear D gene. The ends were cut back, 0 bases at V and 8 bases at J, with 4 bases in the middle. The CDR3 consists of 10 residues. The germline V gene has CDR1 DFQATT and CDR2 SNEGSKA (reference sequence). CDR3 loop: CSARDREAFF. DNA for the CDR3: TGCAGTGCTAGAGATCGGGAAGCTTTCTTT.

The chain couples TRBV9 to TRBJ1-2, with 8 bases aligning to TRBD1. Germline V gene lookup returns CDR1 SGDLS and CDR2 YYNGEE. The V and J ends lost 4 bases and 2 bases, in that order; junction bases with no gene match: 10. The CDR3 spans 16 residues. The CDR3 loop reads CASSLPSGQENYGYTF. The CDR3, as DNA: TGTGCCAGCAGCCTTCCCTCGGGACAGGAAAACTATGGCTACACCTTC.

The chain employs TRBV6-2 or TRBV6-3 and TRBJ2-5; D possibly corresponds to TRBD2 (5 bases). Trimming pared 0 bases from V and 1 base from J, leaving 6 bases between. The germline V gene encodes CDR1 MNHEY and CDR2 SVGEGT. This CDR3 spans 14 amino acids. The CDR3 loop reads CASSYSGLQETQYF. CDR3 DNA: TGTGCCAGCAGTTACTCCGGACTCCAAGAGACCCAGTACTTC.

In DNA form, the CDR3 reads TGTGCCAGCAGCCCCCAGCGGGGGACCTGGAGGAGCTCCTACAATGAGCAGTTCTTC. Amino acids: CASSPQRGTWRSSYNEQFF. This chain uses TRBV9 with TRBJ2-1; TRBD2 aligns across 8 bases. Trimming cost V 4 bases and J 0 bases; bases outside gene matches: 15. Germline V gene data show CDR1 as SGDLS and CDR2 as YYNGEE. The CDR3 spans 19 residues.

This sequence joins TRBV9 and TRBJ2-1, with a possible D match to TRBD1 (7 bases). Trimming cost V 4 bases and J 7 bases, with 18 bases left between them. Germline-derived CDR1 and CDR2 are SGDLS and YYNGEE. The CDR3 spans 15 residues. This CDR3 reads CASSPHGGGRNEQFF. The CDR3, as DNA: TGTGCCAGCAGCCCCCATGGAGGGGGCCGGAATGAGCAGTTCTTC.

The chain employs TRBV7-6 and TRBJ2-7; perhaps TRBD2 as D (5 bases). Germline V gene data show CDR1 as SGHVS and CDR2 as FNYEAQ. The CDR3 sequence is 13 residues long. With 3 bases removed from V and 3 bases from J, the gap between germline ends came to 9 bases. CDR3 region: CASSFGVGYEQYF. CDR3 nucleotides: TGTGCCAGCAGCTTCGGGGTCGGCTACGAGCAGTACTTC.

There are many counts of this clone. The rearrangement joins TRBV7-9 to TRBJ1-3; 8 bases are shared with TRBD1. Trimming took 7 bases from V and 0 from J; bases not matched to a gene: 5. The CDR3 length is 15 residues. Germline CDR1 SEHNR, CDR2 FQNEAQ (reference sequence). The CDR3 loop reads CASIPGGSSGNTIYF. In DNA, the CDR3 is TGTGCCAGCATCCCAGGGGGCAGCTCTGGAAACACCATATATTTT.

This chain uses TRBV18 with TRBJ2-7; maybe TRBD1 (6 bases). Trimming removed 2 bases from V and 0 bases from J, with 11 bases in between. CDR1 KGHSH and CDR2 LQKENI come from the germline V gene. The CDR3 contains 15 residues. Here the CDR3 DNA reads TGTGCCAGCTCACCAACACAGGGTAGCTCCTACGAGCAGTACTTC. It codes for CASSPTQGSSYEQYF.

The CDR3 DNA reads as TGTGCCAGCATGGCTAGCGGGAGTTTTAGGACCCAGTACTTC. Residues: CASMASGSFRTQYF. The V call is TRBV6-5, the J call TRBJ2-5; 10 bases fit TRBD2. The V and J ends lost 7 bases and 7 bases, in that order; junction bases with no gene match: 9. This CDR3 region has 14 residues. The germline CDR1 and CDR2 sequences are MNHEY and SVGAGI.

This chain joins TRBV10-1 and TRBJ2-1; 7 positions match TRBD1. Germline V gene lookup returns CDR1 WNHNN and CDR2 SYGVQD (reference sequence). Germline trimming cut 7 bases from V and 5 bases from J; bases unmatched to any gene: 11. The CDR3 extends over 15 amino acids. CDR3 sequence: CASTSPRTGHNEQFF. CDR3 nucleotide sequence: TGCGCCAGCACTTCCCCCCGGACAGGCCACAATGAGCAGTTCTTC.

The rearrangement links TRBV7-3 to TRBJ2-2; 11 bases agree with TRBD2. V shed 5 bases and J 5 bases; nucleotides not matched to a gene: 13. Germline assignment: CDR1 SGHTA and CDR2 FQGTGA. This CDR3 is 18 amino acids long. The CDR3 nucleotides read TGTGCCAGCAGCCCAAGTCCGAAGACTAGCGGGATGACCGGGGAGCTGTTTTTT. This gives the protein CASSPSPKTSGMTGELFF. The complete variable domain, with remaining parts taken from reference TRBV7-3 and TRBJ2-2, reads GAGVSQTPSNKVTEKGKYVELRCDPISGHTALYWYRQSLGQGPEFLIYFQGTGAADDSGLPNDRFFAVRPEGSVSTLKIQRTERGDSAVYLCASSPSPKTSGMTGELFFGEGSRLTVL.

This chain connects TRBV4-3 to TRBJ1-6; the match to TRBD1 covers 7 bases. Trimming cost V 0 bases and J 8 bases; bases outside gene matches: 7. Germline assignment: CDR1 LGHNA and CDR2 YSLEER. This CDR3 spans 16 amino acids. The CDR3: CASSQDWRDSDSPLHF. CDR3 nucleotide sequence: TGCGCCAGCAGCCAAGATTGGAGGGACAGCGATTCACCCCTCCACTTT.

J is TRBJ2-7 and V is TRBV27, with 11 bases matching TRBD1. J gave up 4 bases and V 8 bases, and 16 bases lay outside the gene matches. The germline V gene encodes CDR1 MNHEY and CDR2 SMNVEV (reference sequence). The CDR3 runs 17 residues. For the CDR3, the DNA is TGTGCCAGCCCCTGGGACAGGGGGAGGTCGGCCCGATACGAGCAGTACTTC. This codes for CASPWDRGRSARYEQYF.

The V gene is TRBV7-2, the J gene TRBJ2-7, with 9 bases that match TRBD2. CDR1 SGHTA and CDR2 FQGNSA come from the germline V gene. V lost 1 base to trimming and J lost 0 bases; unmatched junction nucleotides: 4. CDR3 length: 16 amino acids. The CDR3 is CASSLVGGRGSYEQYF. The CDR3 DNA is TGTGCCAGCAGCTTAGTGGGCGGGAGGGGCTCCTACGAGCAGTACTTC. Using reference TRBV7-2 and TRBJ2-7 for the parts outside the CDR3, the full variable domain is GAGVSQSPSNKVTEKGKDVELRCDPISGHTALYWYRQSLGQGLEFLIYFQGNSAPDKSGLPSDRFSAERTGGSVSTLTIQRTQQEDSAVYLCASSLVGGRGSYEQYFGPGTRLTVT.

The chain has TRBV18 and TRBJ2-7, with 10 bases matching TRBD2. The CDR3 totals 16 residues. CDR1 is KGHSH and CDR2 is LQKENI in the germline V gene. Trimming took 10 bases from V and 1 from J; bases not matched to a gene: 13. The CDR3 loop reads CATRRTSGGRSYEQYF. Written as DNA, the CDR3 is TGTGCCACCCGCCGGACTAGCGGAGGTCGATCCTACGAGCAGTACTTC.